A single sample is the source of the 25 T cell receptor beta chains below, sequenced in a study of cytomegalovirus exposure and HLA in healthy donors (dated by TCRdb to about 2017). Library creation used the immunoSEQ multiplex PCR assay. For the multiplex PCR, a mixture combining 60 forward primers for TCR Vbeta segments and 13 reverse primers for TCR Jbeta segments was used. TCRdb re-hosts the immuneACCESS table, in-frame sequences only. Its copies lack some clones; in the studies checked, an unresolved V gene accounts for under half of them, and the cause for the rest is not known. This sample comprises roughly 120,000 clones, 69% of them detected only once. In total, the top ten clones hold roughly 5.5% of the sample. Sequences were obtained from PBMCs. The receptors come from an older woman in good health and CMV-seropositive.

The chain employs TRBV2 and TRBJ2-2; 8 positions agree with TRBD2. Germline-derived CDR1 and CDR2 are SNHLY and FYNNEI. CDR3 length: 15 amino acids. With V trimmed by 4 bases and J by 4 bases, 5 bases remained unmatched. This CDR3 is CASSVDGGATGELFF. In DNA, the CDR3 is TGTGCCAGCAGTGTGGACGGGGGGGCCACCGGGGAGCTGTTTTTT.

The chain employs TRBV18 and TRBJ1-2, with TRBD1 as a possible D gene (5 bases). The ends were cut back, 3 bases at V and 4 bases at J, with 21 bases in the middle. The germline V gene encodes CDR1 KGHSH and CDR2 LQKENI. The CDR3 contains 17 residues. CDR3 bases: TGTGCCAGCTCACCCGGCCGCGGGGACCAAGCCCTCTATGGCTACACCTTC. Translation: CASSPGRGDQALYGYTF.

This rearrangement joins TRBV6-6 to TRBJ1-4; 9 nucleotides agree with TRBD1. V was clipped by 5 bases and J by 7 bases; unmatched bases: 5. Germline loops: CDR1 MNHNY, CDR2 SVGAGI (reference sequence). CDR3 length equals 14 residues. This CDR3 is CASSTQGAFEKLFF. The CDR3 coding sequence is TGTGCCAGCAGTACACAGGGGGCGTTTGAAAAACTGTTTTTT.

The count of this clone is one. The CDR3 region has the DNA TGTGCCAGCAGCTTAGTGGCGGGGGTGGTGGAGACCCAGTACTTC. As protein: CASSLVAGVVETQYF. The chain has TRBV7-2 and TRBJ2-5, with TRBD2 matching over 7 bases. CDR3 length: 15 amino acids. CDR1 and CDR2 (germline): SGHTA, FQGNSA. The J segment lost 5 bases and the V segment lost 1 base, leaving 7 bases of the junction unmatched.

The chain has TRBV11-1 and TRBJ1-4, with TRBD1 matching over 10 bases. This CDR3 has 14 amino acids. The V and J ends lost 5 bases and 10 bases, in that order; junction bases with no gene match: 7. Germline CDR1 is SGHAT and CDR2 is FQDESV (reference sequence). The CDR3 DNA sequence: TGTGCCAGCAGCGAATCCCGGGACAGGGGAAAACTGTTTTTT. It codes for CASSESRDRGKLFF.

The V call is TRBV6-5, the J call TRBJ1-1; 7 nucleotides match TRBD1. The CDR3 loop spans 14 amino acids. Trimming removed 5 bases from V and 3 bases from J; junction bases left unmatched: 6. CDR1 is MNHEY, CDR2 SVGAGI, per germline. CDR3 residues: CASSETGVDTEAFF. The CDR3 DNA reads TGTGCCAGCAGTGAAACAGGGGTCGACACTGAAGCTTTCTTT.

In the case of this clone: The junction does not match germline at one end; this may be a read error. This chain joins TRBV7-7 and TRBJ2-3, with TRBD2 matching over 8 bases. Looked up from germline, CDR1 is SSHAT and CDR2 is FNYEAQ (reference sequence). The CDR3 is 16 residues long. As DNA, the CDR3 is TGTGCTAGCAGCTTAGTCCCAGCGGGGGGCACAGATACGCAGTATTTT. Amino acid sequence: CASSLVPAGGTDTQYF. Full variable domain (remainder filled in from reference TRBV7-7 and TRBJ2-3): GAGVSQSPRYKVTKRGQDVTLRCDPISSHATLYWYQQALGQGPEFLTYFNYEAQPDKSGLPSDRFSAERPEGSISTLTIQRTEQRDSAMYRCASSLVPAGGTDTQYFGPGTRLTVL.

Here the CDR3 DNA reads TGCAGTGCTAGGGCGGGTGGAAAACTGTTTTTT. Its translation is CSARAGGKLFF. The rearrangement joins TRBV20-1 to TRBJ1-4; D ambiguous. Germline-derived CDR1 and CDR2 are DFQATT and SNEGSKA (reference sequence). The CDR3 contains 11 residues. With 3 bases removed from V and 10 bases from J, the gap between germline ends came to 9 bases.

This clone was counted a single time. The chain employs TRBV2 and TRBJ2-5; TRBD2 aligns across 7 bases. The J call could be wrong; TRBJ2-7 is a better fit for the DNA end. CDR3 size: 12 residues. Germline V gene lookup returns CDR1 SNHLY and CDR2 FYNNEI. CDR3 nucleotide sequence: TGTGCCAGCGAGGCGGGGGCCTACGAGCAGTACTTC. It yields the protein CASEAGAYEQYF.

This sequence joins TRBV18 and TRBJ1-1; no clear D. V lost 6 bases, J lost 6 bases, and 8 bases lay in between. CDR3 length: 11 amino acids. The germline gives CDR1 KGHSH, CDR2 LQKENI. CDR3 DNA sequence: TGTGCCAGCTCCGCGGGGTCTGAAGCTTTCTTT. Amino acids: CASSAGSEAFF.

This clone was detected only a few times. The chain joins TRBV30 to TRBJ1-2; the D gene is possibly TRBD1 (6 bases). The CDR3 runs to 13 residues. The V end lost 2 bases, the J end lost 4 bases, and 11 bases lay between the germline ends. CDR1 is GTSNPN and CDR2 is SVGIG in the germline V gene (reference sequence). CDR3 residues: CAWSTGFPYGYTF. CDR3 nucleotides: TGTGCCTGGAGTACAGGGTTCCCCTATGGCTACACCTTC.

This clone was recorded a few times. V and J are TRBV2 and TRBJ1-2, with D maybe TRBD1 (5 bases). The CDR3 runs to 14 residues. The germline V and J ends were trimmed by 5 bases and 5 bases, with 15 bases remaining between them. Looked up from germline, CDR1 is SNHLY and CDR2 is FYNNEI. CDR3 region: CASSPGGDRYGYTF. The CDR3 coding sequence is TGTGCCAGCAGTCCCGGGGGGGATCGGTATGGCTACACCTTC.

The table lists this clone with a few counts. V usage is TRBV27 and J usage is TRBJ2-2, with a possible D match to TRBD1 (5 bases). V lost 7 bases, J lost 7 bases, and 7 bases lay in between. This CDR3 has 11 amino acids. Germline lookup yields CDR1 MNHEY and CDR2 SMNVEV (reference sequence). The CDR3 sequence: CASKRGGELFF. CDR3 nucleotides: TGTGCCAGCAAAAGGGGCGGGGAGCTGTTTTTT.

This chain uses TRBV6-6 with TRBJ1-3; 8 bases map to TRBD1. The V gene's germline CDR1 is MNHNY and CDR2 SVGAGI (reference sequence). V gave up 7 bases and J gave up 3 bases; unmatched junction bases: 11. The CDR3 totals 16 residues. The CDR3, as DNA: TGTGCCAGCACCCTCACCCGTGGACAGGGTGGAAACACCATATATTTT. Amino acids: CASTLTRGQGGNTIYF.

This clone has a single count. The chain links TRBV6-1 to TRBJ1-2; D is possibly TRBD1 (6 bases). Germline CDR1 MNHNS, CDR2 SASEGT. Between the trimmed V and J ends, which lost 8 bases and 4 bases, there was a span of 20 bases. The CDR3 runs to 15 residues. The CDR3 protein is CASEEGGAGSYGYTF. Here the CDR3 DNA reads TGTGCCAGCGAAGAGGGGGGGGCAGGGAGCTATGGCTACACCTTC.

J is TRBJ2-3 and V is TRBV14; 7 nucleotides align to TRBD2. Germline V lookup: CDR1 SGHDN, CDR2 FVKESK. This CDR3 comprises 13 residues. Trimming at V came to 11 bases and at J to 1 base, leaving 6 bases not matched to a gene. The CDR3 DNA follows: TGTGCCTCGGGGCTAGCGGGCACAGATACGCAGTATTTT. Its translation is CASGLAGTDTQYF.

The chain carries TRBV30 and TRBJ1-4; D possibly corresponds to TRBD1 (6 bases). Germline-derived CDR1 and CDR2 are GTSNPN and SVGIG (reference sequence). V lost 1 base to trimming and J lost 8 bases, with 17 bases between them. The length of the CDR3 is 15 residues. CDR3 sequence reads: CAWSARDTALEKLFF. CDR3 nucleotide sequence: TGTGCCTGGAGTGCCCGGGACACCGCTTTGGAAAAACTGTTTTTT.

CDR3 amino acids: CASSYGVQGDSPLHF. DNA for the CDR3: TGTGCCAGCAGTTACGGGGTACAGGGAGATTCACCCCTCCACTTT. This chain connects TRBV6-5 to TRBJ1-6; the D gene is possibly TRBD1 (6 bases). Per germline, CDR1 MNHEY and CDR2 SVGAGI. V was trimmed by 2 bases and J by 8 bases, leaving 13 bases between them. This CDR3 contains 15 residues.

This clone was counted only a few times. Here the CDR3 reads CASSAFSNRGETNEKLFF. The CDR3 region has the DNA TGTGCCAGCAGCGCGTTCTCAAACAGGGGGGAGACTAATGAAAAACTGTTTTTT. This rearrangement joins TRBV5-4 to TRBJ1-4; 8 bases agree with TRBD1. Germline assignment: CDR1 SGHNT and CDR2 YYREEE (reference sequence). V was pared by 4 bases and J by 2 bases, with 13 bases of the junction left unmatched. The CDR3 spans 18 residues.

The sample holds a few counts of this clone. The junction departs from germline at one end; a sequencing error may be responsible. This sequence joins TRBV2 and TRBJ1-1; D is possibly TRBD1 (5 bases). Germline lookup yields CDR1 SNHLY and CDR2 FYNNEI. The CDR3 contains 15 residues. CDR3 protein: CASSRPGLLNAEAFF. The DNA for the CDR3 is TGTGCCAGCAGTAGACCGGGACTCTTGAACGCTGAAGCTTTCTTT. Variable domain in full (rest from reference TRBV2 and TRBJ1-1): EPEVTQTPSHQVTQMGQEVILRCVPISNHLYFYWYRQILGQKVEFLVSFYNNEISEKSEIFDDQFSVERPDGSNFTLKIRSTKLEDSAMYFCASSRPGLLNAEAFFGQGTRLTVV.

The CDR3 bases are TGTGCCACCAGCAGACAGGGCCATATGAACACTGAAGCTTTCTTT. Translated, it gives CATSRQGHMNTEAFF. The chain joins TRBV15 to TRBJ1-1, with D possibly matching TRBD1 (5 bases). Germline V gene lookup returns CDR1 LNHNV and CDR2 YYDKDF (reference sequence). The CDR3 contains 15 residues. The V and J ends lost 2 bases and 0 bases respectively, with 10 bases between them.

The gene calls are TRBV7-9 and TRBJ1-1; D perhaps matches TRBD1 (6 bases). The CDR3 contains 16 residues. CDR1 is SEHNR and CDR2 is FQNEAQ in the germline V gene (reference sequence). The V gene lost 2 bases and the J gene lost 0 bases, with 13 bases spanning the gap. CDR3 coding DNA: TGTGCCAGCAGCTTAAGGGACACGGTTATGAACACTGAAGCTTTCTTT. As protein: CASSLRDTVMNTEAFF.

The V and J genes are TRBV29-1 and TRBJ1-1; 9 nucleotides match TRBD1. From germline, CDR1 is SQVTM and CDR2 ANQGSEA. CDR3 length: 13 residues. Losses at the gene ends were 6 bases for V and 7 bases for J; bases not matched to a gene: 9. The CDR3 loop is CSVDRDRVGEAFF. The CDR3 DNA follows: TGCAGCGTGGACCGGGACAGGGTGGGTGAAGCTTTCTTT.

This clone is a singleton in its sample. The CDR3 protein is CASSYTGTTTGEKLFF. As DNA, the CDR3 is TGTGCCAGCAGTTACACCGGGACAACGACGGGTGAAAAACTGTTTTTT. The chain links TRBV6-5 to TRBJ1-4; D is perhaps TRBD1 (6 bases). This CDR3 comprises 16 residues. CDR1 is MNHEY, CDR2 SVGAGI, per germline. The germline V and J ends were trimmed by 2 bases and 7 bases, with 17 bases remaining between them.

The CDR3 protein is CAIREKPGQNQETQYF. The CDR3 nucleotides are TGTGCCATCAGGGAAAAACCGGGACAGAATCAAGAGACCCAGTACTTC. The chain is built from TRBV10-3 and TRBJ2-5, with 7 nucleotides matching TRBD1. This CDR3 contains 16 residues. Per germline, CDR1 ENHRY and CDR2 SYGVKD. Trimming at V came to 6 bases and at J to 2 bases, leaving 12 bases not matched to a gene.